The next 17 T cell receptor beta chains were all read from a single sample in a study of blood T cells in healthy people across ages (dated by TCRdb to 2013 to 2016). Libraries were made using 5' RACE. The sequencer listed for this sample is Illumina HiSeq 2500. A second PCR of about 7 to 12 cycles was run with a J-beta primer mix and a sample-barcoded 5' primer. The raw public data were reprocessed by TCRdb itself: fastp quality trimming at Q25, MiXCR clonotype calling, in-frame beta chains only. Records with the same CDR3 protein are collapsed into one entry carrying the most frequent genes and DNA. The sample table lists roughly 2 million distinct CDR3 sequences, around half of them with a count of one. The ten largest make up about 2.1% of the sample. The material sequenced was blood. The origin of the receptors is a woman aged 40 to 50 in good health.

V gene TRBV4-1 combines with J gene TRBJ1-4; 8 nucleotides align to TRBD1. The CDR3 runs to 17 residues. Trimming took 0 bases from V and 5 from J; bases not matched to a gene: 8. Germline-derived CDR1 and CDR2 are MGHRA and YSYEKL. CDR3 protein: CASSQEWWQGANEKLFF. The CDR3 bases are TGCGCCAGCAGCCAAGAGTGGTGGCAGGGGGCGAATGAAAAACTGTTTTTT.

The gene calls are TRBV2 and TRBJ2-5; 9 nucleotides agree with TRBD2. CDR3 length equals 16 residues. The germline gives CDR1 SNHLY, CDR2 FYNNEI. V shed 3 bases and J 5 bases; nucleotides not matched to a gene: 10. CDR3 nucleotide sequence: TGTGCCAGCAGTGATAGCGGGGGACCCAGAACGGAGACCCAGTACTTC. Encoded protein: CASSDSGGPRTETQYF.

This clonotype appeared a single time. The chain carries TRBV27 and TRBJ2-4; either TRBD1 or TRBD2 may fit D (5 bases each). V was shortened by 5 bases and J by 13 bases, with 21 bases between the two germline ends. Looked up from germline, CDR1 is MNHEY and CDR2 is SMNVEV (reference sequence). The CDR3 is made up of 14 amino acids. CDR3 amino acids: CASSTTGPLREQYF. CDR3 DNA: TGTGCCAGCAGTACGACGGGGCCGCTGAGGGAGCAGTACTTC.

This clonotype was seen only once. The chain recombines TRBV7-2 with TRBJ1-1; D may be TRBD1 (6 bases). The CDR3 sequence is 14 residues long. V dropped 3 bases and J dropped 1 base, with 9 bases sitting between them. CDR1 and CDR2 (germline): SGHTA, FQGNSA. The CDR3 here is CASSFGQPNTEAFF. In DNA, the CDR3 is TGTGCCAGCAGCTTCGGACAGCCGAACACTGAAGCTTTCTTT.

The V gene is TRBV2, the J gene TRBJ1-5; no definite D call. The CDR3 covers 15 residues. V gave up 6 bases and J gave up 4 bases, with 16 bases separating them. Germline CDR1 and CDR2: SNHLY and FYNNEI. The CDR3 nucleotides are TGTGCCAGCAGCCAGGACGGTTCGCTTAATCAGCCCCAGCATTTT. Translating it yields CASSQDGSLNQPQHF.

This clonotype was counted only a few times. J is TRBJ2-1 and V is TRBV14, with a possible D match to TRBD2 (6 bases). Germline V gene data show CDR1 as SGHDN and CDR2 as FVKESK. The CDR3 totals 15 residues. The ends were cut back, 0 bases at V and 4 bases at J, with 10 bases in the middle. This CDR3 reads CASSQDLARYNEQFF. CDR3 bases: TGTGCCAGCAGCCAAGATCTAGCGCGGTACAATGAGCAGTTCTTC.

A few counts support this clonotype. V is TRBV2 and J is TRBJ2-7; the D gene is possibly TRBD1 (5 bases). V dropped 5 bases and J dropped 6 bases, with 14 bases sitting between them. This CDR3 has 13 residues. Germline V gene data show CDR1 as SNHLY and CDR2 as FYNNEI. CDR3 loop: CASSRGQTSEQYF. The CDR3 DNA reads TGTGCCAGCAGTCGAGGACAAACGTCCGAGCAGTACTTC.

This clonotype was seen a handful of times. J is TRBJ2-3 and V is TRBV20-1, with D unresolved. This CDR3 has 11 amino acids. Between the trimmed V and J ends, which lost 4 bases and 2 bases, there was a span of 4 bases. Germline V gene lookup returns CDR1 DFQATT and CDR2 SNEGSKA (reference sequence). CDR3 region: CSATATDTQYF. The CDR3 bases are TGCAGTGCTACTGCCACAGATACGCAGTATTTT.

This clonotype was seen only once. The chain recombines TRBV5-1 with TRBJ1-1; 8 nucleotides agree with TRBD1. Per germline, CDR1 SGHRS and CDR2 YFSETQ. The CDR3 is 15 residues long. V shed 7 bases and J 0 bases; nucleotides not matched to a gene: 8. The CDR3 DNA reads TGCGCCAGCGGACAGGGAAGTTACATGAACACTGAAGCTTTCTTT. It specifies CASGQGSYMNTEAFF.

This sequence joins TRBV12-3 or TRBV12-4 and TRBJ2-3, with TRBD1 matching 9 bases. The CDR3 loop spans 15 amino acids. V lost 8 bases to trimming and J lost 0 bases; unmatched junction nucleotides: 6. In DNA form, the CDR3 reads TGTGCCAGCGGATGGACAGGGGTTAGCACAGATACGCAGTATTTT. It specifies CASGWTGVSTDTQYF.

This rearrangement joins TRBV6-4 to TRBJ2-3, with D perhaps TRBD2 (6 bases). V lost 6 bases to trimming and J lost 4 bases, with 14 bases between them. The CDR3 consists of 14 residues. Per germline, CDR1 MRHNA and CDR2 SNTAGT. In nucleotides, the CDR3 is TGTGCCAGCAGACGACTAGGCTCGGCAGATACGCAGTATTTT. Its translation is CASRRLGSADTQYF.

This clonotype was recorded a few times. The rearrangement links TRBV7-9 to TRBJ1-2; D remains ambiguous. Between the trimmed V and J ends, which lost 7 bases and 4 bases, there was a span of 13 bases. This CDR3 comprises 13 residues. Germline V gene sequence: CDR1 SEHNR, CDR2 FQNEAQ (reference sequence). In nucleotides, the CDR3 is TGTGCCAGCACCCTTGGACTGTTCTATGGCTACACCTTC. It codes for CASTLGLFYGYTF.

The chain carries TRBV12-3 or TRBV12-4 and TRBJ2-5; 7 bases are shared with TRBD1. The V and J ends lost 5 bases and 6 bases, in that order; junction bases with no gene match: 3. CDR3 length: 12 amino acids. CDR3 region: CASSRDRQTQYF. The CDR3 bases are TGTGCCAGCAGTCGGGACAGACAGACCCAGTACTTC.

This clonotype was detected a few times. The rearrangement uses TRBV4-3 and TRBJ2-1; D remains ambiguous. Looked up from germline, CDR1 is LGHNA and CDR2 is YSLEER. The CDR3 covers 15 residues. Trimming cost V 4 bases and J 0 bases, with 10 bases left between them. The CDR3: CASSLSTDSYNEQFF. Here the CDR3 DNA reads TGCGCCAGCAGCCTCTCGACTGACTCCTACAATGAGCAGTTCTTC.

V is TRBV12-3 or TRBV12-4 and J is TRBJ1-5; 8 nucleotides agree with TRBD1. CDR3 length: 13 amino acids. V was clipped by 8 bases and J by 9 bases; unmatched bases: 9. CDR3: CASRGQVGLPQHF. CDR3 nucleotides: TGTGCCAGCCGGGGACAGGTCGGTTTGCCCCAGCATTTT.

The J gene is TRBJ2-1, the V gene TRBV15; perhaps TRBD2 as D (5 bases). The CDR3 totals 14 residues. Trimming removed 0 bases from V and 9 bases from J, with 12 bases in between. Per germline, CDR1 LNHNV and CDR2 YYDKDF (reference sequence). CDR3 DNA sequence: TGTGCCACCAGCAGAGATTCCGTTGAGGGTGAGCAGTTCTTC. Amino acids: CATSRDSVEGEQFF.

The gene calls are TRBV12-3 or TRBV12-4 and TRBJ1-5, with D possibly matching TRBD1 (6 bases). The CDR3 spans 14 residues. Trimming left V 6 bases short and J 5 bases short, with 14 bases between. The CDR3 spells CASSATGLDQPQHF. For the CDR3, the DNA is TGTGCCAGCAGCGCCACAGGGTTAGATCAGCCCCAGCATTTT.